Here is one T cell receptor beta chain with its context. The antigen is undetermined. The source of the sample is a study of PD-L1 blockade in urothelial cancer. Study-level points and caveats: Stronger expansion of tumor-associated clones in blood at 3 weeks distinguished durable-benefit patients.

Trimming at V came to 1 base and at J to 2 bases, leaving 5 bases not matched to a gene. The length of the CDR3 is 15 residues. Germline V gene lookup returns CDR1 GTSNPN and CDR2 SVGIG (reference sequence). Generated by immunoSEQ multiplex PCR, the TCRdb table keeps only in-frame clones and is missing some. Here the sample spans about 24,000 clones, about 83% being singletons. This sequence joins TRBV30 and TRBJ2-1, with 7 positions matching TRBD1. The clonotype was recovered from a man aged 45 to 65 with urothelial cancer. Source: PBMCs, taken around atezolizumab (anti-PD-L1) treatment. The CDR3 spells CAWSAPDRAYNEQFF. The CDR3 bases are TGTGCCTGGAGTGCCCCCGACAGGGCCTACAATGAGCAGTTCTTC.